What follows describes a single T cell receptor beta chain. V lost 2 bases and J lost 8, with 15 bases in between. This CDR3 region has 15 residues. Germline V gives CDR1 MNHEY, CDR2 SVGAGI. The data originate from a study of T cell changes during pregnancy in multiple sclerosis. Sequencing was performed with immunoSEQ multiplex PCR; in TCRdb, only in-frame clones are kept and a portion is missing. The sample lists around 32,000 clones, around 91% seen once, with around 3.9% in the top ten. The chain recombines TRBV6-5 with TRBJ1-4; D is ambiguous. The sequences come from CD8+ T cells from peripheral blood mononuclear cells, collected in the second trimester of pregnancy. This sequence originates from a female donor in good health, enrolled as a control in a pregnancy study. The CDR3 nucleotides read TGTGCCAGCAGTTACGCCGAGTTCGACTACGAAAAACTGTTTTTT. Translation gives CASSYAEFDYEKLFF.